This T cell receptor (beta chain) was sequenced in a study of PD-1 blockade in classical Hodgkin lymphoma. Produced via immunoSEQ multiplex PCR; TCRdb's table is partial and in-frame only. The data show around 58,000 clones, roughly nine tenths seen once. Whole-study findings and limits: Healthy donors were reported to have higher baseline TCR diversity than newly diagnosed patients. Prior to therapy, complete responders displayed diversity much like that of newly diagnosed patients.

Germline V gene lookup returns CDR1 MNHEY and CDR2 SVGAGI. The CDR3 loop spans 15 amino acids. V lost 5 bases and J 1 base, leaving 15 bases between the germline ends. In regard to this clone: The antigen is unknown.

The patients all showed relapse after autologous stem cell transplantation, while their brentuximab vedotin exposure varied. Best overall response was complete response, partial response or progressive disease in these relapsed/refractory classical Hodgkin lymphoma patients. The sample consisted of peripheral blood mononuclear cells (PBMCs), taken at baseline. This sequence originates from a human donor with classical Hodgkin lymphoma. V is TRBV6-5 and J is TRBJ2-7; D is possibly TRBD1 (6 bases). DNA for the CDR3: TGTGCCAGCAGTCCCACAGGGTCCTTTTCCTACGAGCAGTACTTC. It encodes CASSPTGSFSYEQYF.